The clone carrying this T cell receptor beta chain is a singleton in its sample. This record belongs to a study of spatial heterogeneity in lung cancer. At the level of the study: Sequencing consistently turned up more beta-chain sequences than alpha-chain sequences.

One entry per CDR3 protein, called by TCRdb with MiXCR from the 5' RACE reads. The top ten hold approximately 25% of the sample, which has 95,000 to 120,000 distinct CDR3 sequences, 10% to 13% seen once. This CDR3 has 11 residues. Germline-derived CDR1 and CDR2 are KGHDR and SFDVKD. The V end was cut by 12 bases, the J end by 5 bases, with 10 bases between. Time point specified: blood at routine non-recurrence follow-up after resection. No cells were sorted before sequencing. The whole RNA sequenced was extracted from tumor, nontumor lung or frozen PBMC. J is TRBJ1-5 and V is TRBV24-1, with D unresolved. The sequenced sample was PBMCs, obtained at follow-up. This clonotype was obtained from a female donor with early-stage non-small cell lung cancer. CDR3 nucleotides: TGTGCCGTAGGTGCAGATCAGCCCCAGCATTTT. Protein product: CAVGADQPQHF.